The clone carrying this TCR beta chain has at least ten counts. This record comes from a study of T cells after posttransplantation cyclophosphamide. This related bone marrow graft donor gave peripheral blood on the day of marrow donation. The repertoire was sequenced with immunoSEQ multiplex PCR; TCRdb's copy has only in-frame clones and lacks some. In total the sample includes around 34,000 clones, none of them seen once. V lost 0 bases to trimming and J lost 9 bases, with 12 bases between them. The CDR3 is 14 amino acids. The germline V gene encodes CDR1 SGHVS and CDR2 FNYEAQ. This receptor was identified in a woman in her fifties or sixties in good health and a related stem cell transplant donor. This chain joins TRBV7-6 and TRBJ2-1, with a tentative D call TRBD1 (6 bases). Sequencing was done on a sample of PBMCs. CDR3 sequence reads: CASSLARTASEQFF. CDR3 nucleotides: TGTGCCAGCAGCTTAGCCCGGACAGCTAGTGAGCAGTTCTTC.